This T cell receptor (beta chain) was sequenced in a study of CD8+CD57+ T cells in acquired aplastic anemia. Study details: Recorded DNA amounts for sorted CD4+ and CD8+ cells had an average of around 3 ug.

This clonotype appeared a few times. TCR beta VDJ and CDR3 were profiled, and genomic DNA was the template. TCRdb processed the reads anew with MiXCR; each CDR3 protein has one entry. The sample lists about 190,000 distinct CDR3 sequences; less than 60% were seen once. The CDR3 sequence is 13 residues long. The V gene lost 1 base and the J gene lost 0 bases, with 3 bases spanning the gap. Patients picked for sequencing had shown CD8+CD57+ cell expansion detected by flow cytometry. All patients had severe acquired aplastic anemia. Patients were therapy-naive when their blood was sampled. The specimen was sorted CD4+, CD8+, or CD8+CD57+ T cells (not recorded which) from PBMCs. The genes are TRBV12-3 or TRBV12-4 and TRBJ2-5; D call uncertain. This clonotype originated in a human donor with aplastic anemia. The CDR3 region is CASSLGYQETQYF. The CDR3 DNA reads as TGTGCCAGCAGTTTAGGCTACCAAGAGACCCAGTACTTC.